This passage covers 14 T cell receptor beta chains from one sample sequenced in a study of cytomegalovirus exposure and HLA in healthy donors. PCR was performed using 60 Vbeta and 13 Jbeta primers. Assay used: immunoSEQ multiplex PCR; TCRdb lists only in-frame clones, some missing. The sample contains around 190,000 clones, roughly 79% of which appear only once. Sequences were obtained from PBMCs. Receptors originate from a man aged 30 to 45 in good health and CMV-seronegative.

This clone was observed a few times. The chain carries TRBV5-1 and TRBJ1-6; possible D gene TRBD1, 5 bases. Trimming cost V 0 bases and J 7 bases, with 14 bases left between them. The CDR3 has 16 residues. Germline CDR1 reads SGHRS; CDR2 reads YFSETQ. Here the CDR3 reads CASSLASGGANSPLHF. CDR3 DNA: TGCGCCAGCAGCTTGGCCTCGGGAGGGGCAAATTCACCCCTCCACTTT.

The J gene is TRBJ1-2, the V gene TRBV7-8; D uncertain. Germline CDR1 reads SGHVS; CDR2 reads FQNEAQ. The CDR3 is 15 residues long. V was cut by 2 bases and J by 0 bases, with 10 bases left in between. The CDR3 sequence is CASSLIRTTNYGYTF. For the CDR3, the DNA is TGTGCCAGCAGCTTAATCAGGACTACTAACTATGGCTACACCTTC. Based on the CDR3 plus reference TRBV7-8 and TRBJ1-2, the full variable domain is GAGVSQSPRYKVAKRGQDVALRCDPISGHVSLFWYQQALGQGPEFLTYFQNEAQLDKSGLPSDRFFAERPEGSVSTLKIQRTQQEDSAVYLCASSLIRTTNYGYTFGSGTRLTVV.

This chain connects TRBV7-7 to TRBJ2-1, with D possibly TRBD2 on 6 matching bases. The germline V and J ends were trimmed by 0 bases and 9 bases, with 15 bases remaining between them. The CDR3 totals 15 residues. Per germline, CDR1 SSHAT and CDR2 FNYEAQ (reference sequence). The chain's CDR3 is CASSLAPGDSIEQFF. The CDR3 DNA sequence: TGTGCCAGCAGCTTAGCGCCGGGGGATAGTATTGAGCAGTTCTTC.

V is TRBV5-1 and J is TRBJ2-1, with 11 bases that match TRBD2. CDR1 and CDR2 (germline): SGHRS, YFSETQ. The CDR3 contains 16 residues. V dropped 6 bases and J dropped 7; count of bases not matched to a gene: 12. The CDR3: CASNLRGTSGPNEQFF. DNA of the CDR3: TGCGCCAGCAACTTAAGAGGGACTAGCGGACCTAATGAGCAGTTCTTC.

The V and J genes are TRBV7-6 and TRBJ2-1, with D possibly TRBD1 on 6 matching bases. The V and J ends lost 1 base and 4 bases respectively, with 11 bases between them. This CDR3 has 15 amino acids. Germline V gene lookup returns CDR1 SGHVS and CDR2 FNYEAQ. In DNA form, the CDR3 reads TGTGCCAGCAGCTTAGGGCAGGGGCCGTACAATGAGCAGTTCTTC. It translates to CASSLGQGPYNEQFF.

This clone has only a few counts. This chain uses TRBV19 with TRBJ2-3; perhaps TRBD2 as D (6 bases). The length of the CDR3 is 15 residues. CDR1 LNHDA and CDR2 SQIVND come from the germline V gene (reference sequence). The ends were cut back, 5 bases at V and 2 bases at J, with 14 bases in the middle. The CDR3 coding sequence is TGTGCCAGTAGTCTTCAAACTAGCCCCACAGATACGCAGTATTTT. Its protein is CASSLQTSPTDTQYF.

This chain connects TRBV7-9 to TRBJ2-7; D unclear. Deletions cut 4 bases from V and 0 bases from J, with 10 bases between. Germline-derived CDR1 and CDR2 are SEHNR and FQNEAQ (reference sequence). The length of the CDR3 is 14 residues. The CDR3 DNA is TGTGCCAGCAGCTACCTAGGAAGCTCCTACGAGCAGTACTTC. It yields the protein CASSYLGSSYEQYF.

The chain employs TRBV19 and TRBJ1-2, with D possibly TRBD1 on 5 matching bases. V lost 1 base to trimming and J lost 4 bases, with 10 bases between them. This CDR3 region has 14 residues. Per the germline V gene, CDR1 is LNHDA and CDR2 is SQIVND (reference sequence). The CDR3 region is CASSIVADSYGYTF. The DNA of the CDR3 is TGTGCCAGTAGTATAGTGGCAGACAGCTATGGCTACACCTTC.

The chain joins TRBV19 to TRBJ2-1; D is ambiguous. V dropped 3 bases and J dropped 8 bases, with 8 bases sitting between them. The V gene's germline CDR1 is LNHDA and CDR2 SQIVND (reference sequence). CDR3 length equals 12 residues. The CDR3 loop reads CASSMLGHEQFF. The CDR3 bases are TGTGCCAGTAGTATGCTTGGCCATGAGCAGTTCTTC.

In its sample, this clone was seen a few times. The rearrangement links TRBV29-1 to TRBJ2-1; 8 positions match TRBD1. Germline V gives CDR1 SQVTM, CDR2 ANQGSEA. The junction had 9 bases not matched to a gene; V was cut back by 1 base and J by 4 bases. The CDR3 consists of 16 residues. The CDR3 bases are TGCAGCGTTGAAGGATCAGGGACAGGACTTTACAATGAGCAGTTCTTC. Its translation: CSVEGSGTGLYNEQFF.

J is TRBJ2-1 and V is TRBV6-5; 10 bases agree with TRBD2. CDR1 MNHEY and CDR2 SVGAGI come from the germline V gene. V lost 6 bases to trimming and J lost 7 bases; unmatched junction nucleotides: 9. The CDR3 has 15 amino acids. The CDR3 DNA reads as TGTGCCAGCAGCACCTCGACTAGCGGGTTGAATGAGCAGTTCTTC. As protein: CASSTSTSGLNEQFF.

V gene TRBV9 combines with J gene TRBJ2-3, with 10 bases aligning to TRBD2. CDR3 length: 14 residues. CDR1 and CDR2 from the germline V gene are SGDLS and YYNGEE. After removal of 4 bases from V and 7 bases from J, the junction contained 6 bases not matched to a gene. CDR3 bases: TGTGCCAGCAGCTTCGGACTAGCGGCAAATACGCAGTATTTT. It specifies CASSFGLAANTQYF.

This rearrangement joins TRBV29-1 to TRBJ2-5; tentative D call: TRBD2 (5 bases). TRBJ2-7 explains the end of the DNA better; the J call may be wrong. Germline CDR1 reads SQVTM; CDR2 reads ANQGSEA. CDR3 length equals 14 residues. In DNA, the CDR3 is TGCAGCGTTGAGGTTAGCGCGGCCTCCTACGAGCAGTACTTC. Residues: CSVEVSAASYEQYF.

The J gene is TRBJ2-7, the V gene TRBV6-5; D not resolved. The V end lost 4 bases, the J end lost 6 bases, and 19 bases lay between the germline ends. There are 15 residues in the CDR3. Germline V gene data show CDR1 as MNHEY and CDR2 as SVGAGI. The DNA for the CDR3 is TGTGCCAGCAGTTCACAGCCCCATGGTAGTTCCGAGCAGTACTTC. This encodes CASSSQPHGSSEQYF.